The 6 T cell receptor beta chains below all came from one sample that was sequenced in a study of response to subunit inactivated influenza vaccine. TCRdb recomputed calls from the RT-PCR reads with MiXCR, one row per CDR3 protein. The data contain roughly 780,000 distinct CDR3 sequences, roughly 18% of them singletons. The sample was PBMCs from blood, taken roughly 5 days after vaccination. The receptors were gathered from a man aged 50 to 60 who received an inactivated influenza vaccine.

The chain has TRBV6-2 or TRBV6-3 and TRBJ2-4; D gene unclear. The CDR3 length is 14 residues. Germline values: CDR1 MNHEY, CDR2 SVGEGT. Trimming removed 6 bases from V and 4 bases from J, with 13 bases in between. The DNA for the CDR3 is TGTGCCAGCAGCCCTAGTGGGCGGAAAAACATTCAGTACTTC. Its translation: CASSPSGRKNIQYF.

This chain joins TRBV11-2 and TRBJ2-7; D gene uncertain. The germline gives CDR1 SGHAT, CDR2 FQNNGV. V lost 5 bases, J lost 3 bases, and 14 bases lay in between. CDR3 length: 14 amino acids. CDR3 sequence reads: CASSPIGSYYEQYF. The CDR3 DNA sequence: TGTGCCAGCAGCCCCATAGGCAGCTACTACGAGCAGTACTTC.

The V gene is TRBV11-1, the J gene TRBJ2-1; either TRBD1 or TRBD2 may supply D (7 bases each). From germline, CDR1 is SGHAT and CDR2 FQDESV (reference sequence). The V and J ends lost 4 bases and 13 bases respectively, with 35 bases between them. The CDR3 is 19 amino acids. The DNA for the CDR3 is TGTGCCAGCAGCTATATGGGAGGGGGCTCCTTCACTCCAATGGGTGTACAGTTCTTC. This gives the protein CASSYMGGGSFTPMGVQFF. The entire variable domain, with the rest obtained from reference TRBV11-1 and TRBJ2-1, is as follows: EAEVAQSPRYKITEKSQAVAFWCDPISGHATLYWYRQILGQGPELLVQFQDESVVDDSQLPKDRFSAERLKGVDSTLKIQPAELGDSAMYLCASSYMGGGSFTPMGVQFFGPGTRLTVL.

This clonotype was counted ten times or more. This chain joins TRBV29-1 and TRBJ2-1; 14 nucleotides agree with TRBD2. The CDR3 is 13 amino acids. Germline CDR1 reads SQVTM; CDR2 reads ANQGSEA. The CDR3 loop is CSTKGLAGVEQFF. DNA for the CDR3: TGCAGTACGAAGGGACTAGCGGGAGTTGAGCAGTTCTTC.

This clonotype was counted ten times or more. The chain uses TRBV12-3 or TRBV12-4 and TRBJ1-1; a weak D match, TRBD1 (5 bases). The CDR3 runs 16 residues. Trimming stripped 6 bases from V and 4 bases from J, with 21 bases between. For the CDR3, the DNA is TGTGCCAGCAGCCTAGTCGGGGGGGGGGATCGCACTGAAGCTTTCTTT. This codes for CASSLVGGGDRTEAFF.

This chain uses TRBV20-1 with TRBJ2-2; possibly TRBD1 for D (5 bases). The CDR3 loop spans 18 amino acids. Between the trimmed V and J ends, which lost 3 bases and 1 base, there was a span of 21 bases. Germline CDR1 DFQATT, CDR2 SNEGSKA (reference sequence). CDR3 nucleotide sequence: TGCAGTGCTAGGGGTACCCGGCAGGGAACCCTGAACACCGGGGAGCTGTTTTTT. Its translation is CSARGTRQGTLNTGELFF.